The source of this T cell receptor (beta chain) is a study of blood T cell repertoires in COVID-19. About the research overall: Some COVID-19 samples were acute and others convalescent; all came from the United States, Italy and Spain. PBMCs, B-cell-depleted T cells, or T cells provided the cDNA or gDNA that made up the material.

Assignment of participants to cohorts was predicated upon participant-reported clinical history. The authors' processing: Amplification from reference gene primers served as the basis for estimated nucleated cell counts. TCRdb keeps only in-frame clones here, not all; method: immunoSEQ multiplex PCR. V, J and clone size are those of that table, while D and trimming were read from the DNA. The table includes around 280,000 clones, around 91% detected once. The CDR3 totals 15 residues. Germline trimming cut 4 bases from V and 0 bases from J; bases unmatched to any gene: 8. From germline, CDR1 is SQVTM and CDR2 ANQGSEA.

The chain links TRBV29-1 to TRBJ1-1; 7 bases fit TRBD1. The clonotype comes from a woman aged 18-30 years with acute COVID-19. Source material: PBMCs or T cells enriched from blood (not recorded which). In nucleotides, the CDR3 is TGCAGCGTTGCCGATAACAGGGGAATGAACACTGAAGCTTTCTTT. It codes for CSVADNRGMNTEAFF.